Below, one T cell receptor beta chain is given with its context. The antigen is unknown. Assay used: immunoSEQ multiplex PCR; TCRdb lists only in-frame clones, some missing. The table lists 95,000 to 150,000 clones, approximately 90% of them singletons. This sample was taken from a study of T cell responses to AZD1222 COVID-19 vaccine. Study results and caveats: Nearly half of spike-specific TCRs reportedly target unmutated variant regions. After two AZD1222 doses, spike-specific TCR breadth and depth rose versus day 0.

Specimen: peripheral blood, collected on day 0 of AZD1222 vaccination. This TCR was sampled from an adult in good health.

The CDR3 region is CASLGGQVYSNQPQHF. The CDR3 region has the DNA TGTGCCAGCCTTGGGGGACAGGTCTATAGCAATCAGCCCCAGCATTTT. The chain joins TRBV28 to TRBJ1-5, with 8 bases aligning to TRBD1. CDR3 length equals 16 residues. From germline, CDR1 is MDHEN and CDR2 SYDVKM. The trim removed 8 bases at V and 0 bases at J, leaving 9 bases unmatched.